The rows below give T cell receptor beta chains drawn from one sample of a study of radiotherapy plus CTLA-4 blockade in lung cancer. Clones were read by immunoSEQ multiplex PCR, and TCRdb kept only the in-frame ones, dropping some. The data hold around 38,000 clones, with 65% to 90% observed a single time. Sequencing used peripheral blood, obtained from a patient treated with radiotherapy plus ipilimumab. These receptors all stem from a human donor with non-small cell lung cancer whose response to radiotherapy plus ipilimumab could not be evaluated. CDR3s include the opening cysteine and the closing phenylalanine or tryptophan. The order of the fields is V gene, clone size, CDR3 length, J gene, D gene, CDR3 protein, CDR3 DNA. The D gene is left open where the match is weak. Where a row states a size, it is once, few, many or the class of an expanded clone; other rows omit it.

>TRBV11-2|NA|15|TRBJ2-7|NA
CASSPRGLSPSEQYF
TGTGCCAGCAGCCCCAGGGGCCTATCGCCGAGCGAGCAGTACTTC
>TRBV5-5|NA|12|TRBJ2-1|NA
CASSSTRNEQFF
TGTGCCAGCAGCTCAACTAGGAATGAGCAGTTCTTC
>TRBV9|NA|15|TRBJ2-3|TRBD2
CASSVDSGSTDTQYF
TGTGCCAGCAGCGTAGATAGCGGGAGCACAGATACGCAGTATTTT
>TRBV2|NA|13|TRBJ2-7|NA
CASSGVGDLEQYF
TGTGCCAGCAGTGGGGTCGGGGATCTCGAGCAGTACTTC
>TRBV6-1|once|14|TRBJ1-1|NA
CASSDLLGDPEAFF
TGTGCCAGCAGTGACCTCCTTGGAGACCCTGAAGCTTTCTTT
>TRBV28|few|18|TRBJ1-1|NA
CASSSFEAREGENTEAFF
TGTGCCAGCAGTTCCTTTGAGGCTCGTGAAGGGGAAAACACTGAAGCTTTCTTT
>TRBV7-6|NA|15|TRBJ1-6|TRBD1
CASSLTTGVNSPLHF
TGTGCCAGCAGCCTTACTACAGGGGTGAATTCACCCCTCCACTTT
>TRBV18|NA|14|TRBJ2-5|NA
CASSPPGAKETQYF
TGTGCCAGCTCACCACCGGGAGCGAAGGAGACCCAGTACTTC
>TRBV28|NA|14|TRBJ2-7|TRBD1
CASSFDGQAHEQYF
TGTGCCAGCAGTTTTGACGGACAGGCTCATGAGCAGTACTTC
>TRBV2|NA|13|TRBJ1-1|TRBD1
CASSETGGSEAFF
TGTGCCAGCAGTGAAACAGGGGGCAGCGAAGCTTTCTTT
>TRBV18|once|17|TRBJ2-5|TRBD1
CASSPRQGAYHYETQYF
TGTGCCAGCTCACCCCGACAGGGGGCATATCATTATGAGACCCAGTACTTC
>TRBV14|NA|14|TRBJ1-1|TRBD1
CASSQGGGRTEAFF
TGTGCCAGCAGCCAAGGAGGGGGCCGGACTGAAGCTTTCTTT
>TRBV6-6|NA|14|TRBJ2-3|NA
CASSYPQSTDTQYF
TGTGCCAGCAGTTACCCCCAAAGCACAGATACGCAGTATTTT
>TRBV18|NA|16|TRBJ2-4|NA
CASSPGLTRAKNIQYF
TGTGCCAGCTCACCAGGACTCACGAGAGCCAAAAACATTCAGTACTTC
>TRBV4-1|NA|17|TRBJ1-3|NA
CASSQGGLRASGNTIYF
TGCGCCAGCAGCCAAGGAGGGCTAAGGGCCTCTGGAAACACCATATATTTT
>TRBV11-2|once|16|TRBJ2-1|TRBD2
CASSLGGTMPYNEQFF
TGTGCCAGCAGCTTAGGCGGGACTATGCCCTACAATGAGCAGTTCTTC
>TRBV5-1|NA|18|TRBJ2-6|NA
CASSLTPRQGSGANVLTF
TGCGCCAGCAGCTTAACCCCTCGACAAGGCTCTGGGGCCAACGTCCTGACTTTC
>TRBV6-5|NA|15|TRBJ2-7|TRBD1
CASSLRDRGSYEQYF
TGTGCCAGCAGTCTTCGGGACAGGGGGTCCTACGAGCAGTACTTC
>TRBV6-1|NA|13|TRBJ2-4|NA
CASSEGRGDIQYF
TGTGCCAGCAGTGAAGGGAGGGGAGACATTCAGTACTTC
>TRBV2|few|16|TRBJ2-7|TRBD1
CASNHRDRARTYEQYF
TGTGCCAGCAATCATAGGGACAGGGCTAGGACCTACGAGCAGTACTTC
>TRBV6-6|NA|15|TRBJ2-5|NA
CASSYSIVSQETQYF
TGTGCCAGCAGTTACTCGATTGTCAGCCAAGAGACCCAGTACTTC
>TRBV7-8|few|16|TRBJ2-5|TRBD1
CASSVLPGTVGETQYF
TGTGCCAGCAGCGTCCTCCCCGGGACAGTTGGCGAGACCCAGTACTTC
>TRBV29-1|NA|13|TRBJ2-5|NA
CSVEGGGRETQYF
TGCAGCGTTGAAGGGGGCGGCCGGGAGACCCAGTACTTC
>TRBV18|NA|15|TRBJ1-5|TRBD1
CASSPPGQSNQPQHF
TGTGCCAGCTCACCACCGGGACAGAGCAATCAGCCCCAGCATTTT
>TRBV7-9|NA|14|TRBJ1-1|NA
CASSRGGMHTEAFF
TGTGCCAGCAGCCGCGGAGGGATGCACACTGAAGCTTTCTTT
>TRBV11-2|NA|17|TRBJ2-1|TRBD2
CASSSRTSGSNYNEQFF
TGTGCCAGCAGCAGCCGGACTAGCGGGAGTAATTACAATGAGCAGTTCTTC